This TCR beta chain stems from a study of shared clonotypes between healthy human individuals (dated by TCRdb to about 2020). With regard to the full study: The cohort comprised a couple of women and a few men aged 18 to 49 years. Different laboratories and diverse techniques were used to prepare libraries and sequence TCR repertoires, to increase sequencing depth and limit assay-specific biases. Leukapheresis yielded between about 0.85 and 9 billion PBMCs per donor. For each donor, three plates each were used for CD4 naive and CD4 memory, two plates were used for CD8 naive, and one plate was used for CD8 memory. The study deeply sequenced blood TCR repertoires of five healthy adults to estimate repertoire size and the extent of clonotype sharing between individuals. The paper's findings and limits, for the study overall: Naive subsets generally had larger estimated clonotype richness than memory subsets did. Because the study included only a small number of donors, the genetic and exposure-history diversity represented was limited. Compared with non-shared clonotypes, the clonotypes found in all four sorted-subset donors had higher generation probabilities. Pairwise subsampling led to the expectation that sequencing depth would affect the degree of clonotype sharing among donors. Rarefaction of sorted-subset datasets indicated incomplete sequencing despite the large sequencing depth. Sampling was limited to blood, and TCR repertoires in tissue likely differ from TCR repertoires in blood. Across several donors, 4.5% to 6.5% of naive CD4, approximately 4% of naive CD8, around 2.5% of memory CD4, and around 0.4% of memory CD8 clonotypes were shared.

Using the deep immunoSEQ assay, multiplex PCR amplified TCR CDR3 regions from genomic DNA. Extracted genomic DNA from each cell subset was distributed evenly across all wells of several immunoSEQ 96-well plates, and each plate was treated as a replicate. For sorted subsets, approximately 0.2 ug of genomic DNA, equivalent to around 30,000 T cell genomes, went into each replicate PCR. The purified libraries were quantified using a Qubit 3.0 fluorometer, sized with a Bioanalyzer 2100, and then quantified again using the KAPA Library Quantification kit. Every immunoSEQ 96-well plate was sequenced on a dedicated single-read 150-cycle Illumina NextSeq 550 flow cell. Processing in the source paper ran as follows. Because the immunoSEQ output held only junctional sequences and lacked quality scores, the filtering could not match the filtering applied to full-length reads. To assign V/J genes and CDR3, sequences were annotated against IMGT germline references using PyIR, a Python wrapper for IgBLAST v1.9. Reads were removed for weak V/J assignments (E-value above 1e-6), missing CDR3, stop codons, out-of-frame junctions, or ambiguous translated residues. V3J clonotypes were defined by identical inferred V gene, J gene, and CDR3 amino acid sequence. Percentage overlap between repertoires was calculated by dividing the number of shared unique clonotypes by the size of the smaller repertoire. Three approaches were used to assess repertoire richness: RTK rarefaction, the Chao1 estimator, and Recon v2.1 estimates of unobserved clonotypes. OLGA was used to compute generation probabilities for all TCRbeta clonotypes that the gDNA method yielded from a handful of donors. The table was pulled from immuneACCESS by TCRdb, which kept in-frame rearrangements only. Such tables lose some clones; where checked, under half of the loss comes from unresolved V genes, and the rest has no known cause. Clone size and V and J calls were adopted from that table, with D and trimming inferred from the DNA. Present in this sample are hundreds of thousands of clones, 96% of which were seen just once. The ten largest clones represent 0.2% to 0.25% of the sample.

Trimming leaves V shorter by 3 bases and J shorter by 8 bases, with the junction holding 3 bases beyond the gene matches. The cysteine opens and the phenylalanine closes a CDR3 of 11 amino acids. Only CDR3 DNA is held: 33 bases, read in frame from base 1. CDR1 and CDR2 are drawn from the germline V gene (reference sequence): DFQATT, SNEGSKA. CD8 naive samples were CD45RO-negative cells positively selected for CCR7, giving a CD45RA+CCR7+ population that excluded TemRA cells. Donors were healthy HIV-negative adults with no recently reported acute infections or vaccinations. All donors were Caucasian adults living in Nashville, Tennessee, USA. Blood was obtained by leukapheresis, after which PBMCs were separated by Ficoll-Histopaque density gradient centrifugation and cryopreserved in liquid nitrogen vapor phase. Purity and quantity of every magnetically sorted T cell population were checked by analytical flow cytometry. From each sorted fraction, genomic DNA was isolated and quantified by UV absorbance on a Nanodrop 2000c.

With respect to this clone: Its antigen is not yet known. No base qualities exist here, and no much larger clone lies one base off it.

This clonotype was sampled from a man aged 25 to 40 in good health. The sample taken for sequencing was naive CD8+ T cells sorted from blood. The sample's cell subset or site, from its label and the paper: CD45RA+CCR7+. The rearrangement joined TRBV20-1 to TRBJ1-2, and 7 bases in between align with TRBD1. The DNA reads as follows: TGCAGTGCTAGGGACAGGAAAGGCTACACCTTC. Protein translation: CSARDRKGYTF.